Sequencing of this TCR beta chain was carried out in a study of cytomegalovirus exposure and HLA in healthy donors. This CDR3 comprises 11 residues. Germline V lookup: CDR1 MNHEY, CDR2 SVGAGI. V was trimmed by 7 bases and J by 6 bases, leaving 7 bases between them. As concerns this clone: Its antigen is still unknown.

Study results and caveats: A missense variant in DCLRE1C was later tied to TCR beta V- and J-gene trimming. TRBV6-2, TRBV6-3 and other indistinguishable V segments were excluded. An ancestry cluster, one associated with Asian ancestry, reportedly showed fewer N-insertions than the approximately 720-donor mean in a later analysis.

Researchers ran the PCR with 60 Vbeta and 13 Jbeta primers. Libraries were prepared by immunoSEQ multiplex PCR; TCRdb keeps only in-frame clonotypes and omits some of them. The data show about 180,000 clones, around 80% seen once. The sequenced sample consisted of PBMCs. V gene TRBV6-5 combines with J gene TRBJ2-1; no clear D. The clonotype originates from a man younger than 35 in good health and CMV-seronegative. In DNA form, the CDR3 reads TGTGCCAGCACCCAGGTCAATGAGCAGTTCTTC. Its protein product is CASTQVNEQFF.